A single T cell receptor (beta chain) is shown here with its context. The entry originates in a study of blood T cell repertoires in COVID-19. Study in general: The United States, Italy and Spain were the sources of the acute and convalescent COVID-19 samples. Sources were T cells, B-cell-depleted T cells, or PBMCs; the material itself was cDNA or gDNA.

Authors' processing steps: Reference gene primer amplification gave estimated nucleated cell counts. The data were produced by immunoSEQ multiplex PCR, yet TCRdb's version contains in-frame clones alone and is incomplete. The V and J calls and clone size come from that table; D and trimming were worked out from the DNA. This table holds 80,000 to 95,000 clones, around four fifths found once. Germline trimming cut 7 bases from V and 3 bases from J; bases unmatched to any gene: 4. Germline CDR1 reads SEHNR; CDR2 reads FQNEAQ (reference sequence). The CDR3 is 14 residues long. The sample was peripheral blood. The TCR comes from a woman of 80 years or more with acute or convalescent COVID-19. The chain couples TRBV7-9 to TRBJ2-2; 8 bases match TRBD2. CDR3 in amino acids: CASTLSGDTGELFF. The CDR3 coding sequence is TGTGCCAGCACCCTTAGCGGGGACACCGGGGAGCTGTTTTTT.